This TCR beta chain came from a study of blood T cell repertoires in COVID-19. As for the study in general: The samples span acute and convalescent COVID-19 from the United States, Italy and Spain. Sources were T cells, B-cell-depleted T cells, or PBMCs; the material itself was cDNA or gDNA.

Produced via immunoSEQ multiplex PCR; TCRdb's table is partial and in-frame only. The table has more than 250,000 clones, roughly 90% seen once; the top ten hold 5% to 7.5%. CDR3 size: 15 residues. Between the trimmed V and J ends, which lost 1 base and 5 bases, there was a span of 15 bases. The germline CDR1 and CDR2 sequences are KGHSH and LQKENI. This chain joins TRBV18 and TRBJ2-7, with TRBD2 as a possible D gene (6 bases). Sequences were obtained from peripheral blood. The receptor was derived from a man between 18 and 35 years old who had recovered from COVID-19. CDR3 region: CASSPRTGVGNEQYF. In DNA, the CDR3 is TGTGCCAGCTCACCACGTACGGGGGTAGGGAACGAGCAGTACTTC. The whole variable domain, remainder taken from reference TRBV18 and TRBJ2-7, is NAGVMQNPRHLVRRRGQEARLRCSPMKGHSHVYWYRQLPEEGLKFMVYLQKENIIDESGMPKERFSAEFPKEGPSILRIQQVVRGDSAAYFCASSPRTGVGNEQYFGPGTRLTVT.